This TCR beta chain was captured in a study of shared clonotypes between healthy human individuals. Only in-frame clones appear in the TCRdb table, and some are missing; sequencing was by immunoSEQ multiplex PCR. The repertoire has roughly 2.4 million clones, 90% to 96% of them found once; the top ten carry 0.1% to 0.15%. This CDR3 has 16 residues. Trimming at V came to 5 bases and at J to 0 bases, leaving 5 bases not matched to a gene. Germline assignment: CDR1 MNHEY and CDR2 SMNVEV (reference sequence). Points from the study as a whole: Larger estimated richness was generally recorded for naive subsets relative to memory subsets.

A word on this clone: Its cognate antigen is unknown.

This rearrangement joins TRBV27 to TRBJ2-1; 9 bases are a match to TRBD2. The sequenced sample consisted of naive CD4+ T cells sorted from blood. As to subset: CD45RA+ positively selected. The TCR originated in a man between 18 and 29 years old in good health. CDR3 nucleotide sequence: TGTGCCAGCAGTGGACCTAGCGGGGTCTCCTACAATGAGCAGTTCTTC. Its protein is CASSGPSGVSYNEQFF.